These T cell receptor beta chains were read from a single sample in a study of graft-versus-host responses after intestinal transplantation. Measured with immunoSEQ multiplex PCR; TCRdb has only the in-frame clones, and not every one. The data show tens of thousands of clones, around 93% seen once. Their antigen targets remain unknown. The sequencing used unstimulated CD8+ T cells sorted from spleen or lymph node cells, collected before intestinal transplant. The receptors were gathered from a human donor who received an intestinal transplant. CDR3s include the opening cysteine and the closing phenylalanine or tryptophan.

>TRBJ1-6|TRBV12-5
CASGWDTDNSPLHF
>TRBJ1-6|TRBV27
CASSPGTYNSPLHF
>TRBJ2-7|TRBV25-1
CASSGPSGTGGDEQYF
>TRBJ2-1|TRBV4-3
CASSSDLYNEQFF
>TRBJ2-3|TRBV10-3
CASGGTGSPDTQYF
>TRBJ2-2|TRBV27
CASSLSLAGGLTGELFF
>TRBJ2-1|TRBV19
CASSRLAGTYNEQFF
>TRBJ2-3|TRBV27
CASSLGAQISTDTQYF
>TRBJ2-5|TRBV19
CASSIVTAGGFQETQYF
>TRBJ1-2|TRBV4-3
CASSQDITGNYGYTF
>TRBJ1-2|TRBV10-2
CASTIGQGINYGYTF
>TRBJ2-3|TRBV19
CASSNPGTNTQYF
>TRBJ2-1|TRBV9
CASSVGDSHNEQFF
>TRBJ2-3|TRBV27
CATRGLAGGKTSTDTQYF
>TRBJ1-4|TRBV4-3
CASSQEQGSEKLFF
>TRBJ1-1|TRBV27
CASSFSLMGGYEAFF
>TRBJ2-3|TRBV7-8
CASSFASGNTDTQYF
>TRBJ2-7|TRBV7-6
CASSLSGGSYEQYF
>TRBJ2-1|TRBV9
CASSVGDAGLNEQFF
>TRBJ2-2|TRBV6-6
CASSHGLSTGELFF
>TRBJ2-1|TRBV7-6
CASSRPTSGSSYNEQFF